Below, 23 T cell receptor beta chains from the same sample are listed, as sequenced in a study of post-analysis software for immune sequencing data (dated by TCRdb to between 2014 and 2017). Study-wide conclusions, independent of this receptor: Four to six TRBV segments, including TRBV5-6, TRBV5-1 and TRBV20-1, were significantly more frequent in patients than controls.

Libraries came from PCR. TCRdb records Illumina HiSeq 2500 as the sequencer. To reduce PCR and sequencing biases, unique molecular identifiers were incorporated into the TCR beta cDNA libraries. The public reads were reprocessed in TCRdb via fastp at Q25 and MiXCR, keeping in-frame beta chains. Rows are unified per CDR3 protein, each entry keeping the most common DNA and genes. The sample profile shows roughly 540,000 distinct CDR3 sequences; about a third of them were found once. The ten largest account for 4.5% to 7.5% of the sample. No antigen has been identified for these receptors. Sequencing was carried out using blood. Receptors originate from a girl between 2 and 17 years old with multiple sclerosis.

The rearrangement links TRBV15 to TRBJ1-1; a possible D gene is TRBD1 (5 bases). V lost 4 bases to trimming and J lost 0 bases, with 12 bases between them. Germline V gives CDR1 LNHNV, CDR2 YYDKDF (reference sequence). This CDR3 spans 15 amino acids. The CDR3 coding sequence is TGTGCCACCAGCATCCGAAGGGGAGTGAACACTGAAGCTTTCTTT. Encoded protein: CATSIRRGVNTEAFF.

The rearrangement links TRBV25-1 to TRBJ2-1; unclear D gene. V lost 11 bases to trimming and J lost 7 bases, with 12 bases between them. The CDR3 has 11 residues. In germline, CDR1 is MGHDK, CDR2 SYGVNS. Here the CDR3 reads CAGNVRNEQFF. The CDR3, as DNA: TGTGCCGGCAACGTACGGAATGAGCAGTTCTTC.

Note on this clonotype: A much larger clone sits a single nucleotide away, making a read error possible. This chain links TRBV15 with TRBJ2-4; 10 positions match TRBD1. CDR1 LNHNV and CDR2 YYDKDF come from the germline V gene (reference sequence). The CDR3 length is 19 residues. The CDR3 sequence is CATNRDRDRGPLAKNIQYF. The CDR3 region has the DNA TGTGCCACCAACAGAGATCGCGACAGGGGGCCACTAGCCAAAAACATTCAGTACTTC.

Only one count was recorded for this clonotype. J is TRBJ1-6 and V is TRBV7-3; no definite D call. Trimming cost V 5 bases and J 1 base, with 6 bases left between them. CDR1 and CDR2 from the germline V gene are SGHTA and FQGTGA. The CDR3 extends over 14 amino acids. This chain's CDR3 is CASSKGSYNSPLHF. CDR3 DNA: TGTGCCAGCAGCAAAGGGTCCTATAATTCACCCCTCCACTTT.

This clonotype was observed many times. The rearrangement joins TRBV9 to TRBJ2-3; D is perhaps TRBD2 (5 bases). This CDR3 has 18 amino acids. In germline, CDR1 is SGDLS, CDR2 YYNGEE. V was trimmed by 0 bases and J by 0 bases, leaving 17 bases between them. The DNA of the CDR3 is TGTGCCAGCAGCGTAGCTCCGGTAGCGTTATACAGCACAGATACGCAGTATTTT. This translates into CASSVAPVALYSTDTQYF.

The chain is built from TRBV12-3 or TRBV12-4 and TRBJ2-3; the match to TRBD2 covers 8 bases. The CDR3 sequence is 16 residues long. Trimming at V came to 5 bases and at J to 0 bases, leaving 7 bases not matched to a gene. Here the CDR3 DNA reads TGTGCCAGCAGTCCCGGGACTAGAGCCAGCACAGATACGCAGTATTTT. Residues: CASSPGTRASTDTQYF.

Regarding this clonotype: The junction does not match germline at one end; this may be a read error. The chain combines TRBV6-6 with TRBJ2-3; D assignment may be TRBD1 or TRBD2 (7 bases each). The germline V gene encodes CDR1 MNHNY and CDR2 SVGAGI (reference sequence). CDR3 length: 17 residues. The CDR3 bases are TGTGCCAGCAGTTATGCCCCCCTAGGGAGGGGGCCAGATATGCAGTATTTT. Its translation: CASSYAPLGRGPDMQYF.

V is TRBV6-6 and J is TRBJ2-1; maybe TRBD2 (6 bases). The CDR3 has 13 residues. V dropped 5 bases and J dropped 8 bases, with 13 bases sitting between them. Germline V gene sequence: CDR1 MNHNY, CDR2 SVGAGI (reference sequence). The CDR3 bases are TGTGCCAGCAGTCGGGACTCGATGGATGAGCAGTTCTTC. Translation: CASSRDSMDEQFF.

The V gene is TRBV9, the J gene TRBJ2-3; a weak D match, TRBD2 (6 bases). This CDR3 spans 16 amino acids. Germline CDR1 and CDR2: SGDLS and YYNGEE. Trimming shortened V by 0 bases and J by 2 bases, and 13 bases separated the two germline ends. This chain's CDR3 is CASSVAGRGITDTQYF. The DNA for the CDR3 is TGTGCCAGCAGCGTAGCTGGGCGGGGCATCACAGATACGCAGTATTTT.

The chain is built from TRBV3-1 and TRBJ2-2; no clear D gene. CDR3 length equals 14 residues. Germline V lookup: CDR1 LGHDT, CDR2 YNNKEL (reference sequence). V shed 1 base and J shed 2 bases, with 5 bases lying between them. Written as DNA, the CDR3 is TGTGCCAGCAGCCAAGTACACAACACCGGGGAGCTGTTTTTT. This translates into CASSQVHNTGELFF.

This chain links TRBV5-1 with TRBJ2-3, with TRBD2 as a possible D gene (6 bases). V gave up 4 bases and J gave up 6 bases, with 21 bases separating them. The CDR3 contains 16 residues. Germline CDR1 SGHRS, CDR2 YFSETQ. CDR3 loop: CASSRQGGPLADTQYF. CDR3 in DNA: TGCGCCAGCAGCCGTCAGGGAGGTCCCCTTGCGGATACGCAGTATTTT.

The chain combines TRBV6-4 with TRBJ1-2, with 10 bases lining up with TRBD1. The V gene end was trimmed by 4 bases and the J gene end by 4 bases; junction bases not matched to a gene: 6. The CDR3 covers 15 residues. Germline V gives CDR1 MRHNA, CDR2 SNTAGT. The CDR3 nucleotides read TGTGCCAGCAGTGTAGAAGGACAGGGGGTCTATGGCTACACCTTC. Residues: CASSVEGQGVYGYTF.

This clonotype was detected a few times. The chain uses TRBV29-1 and TRBJ2-3; possibly TRBD2 for D (5 bases). V lost 7 bases to trimming and J lost 0 bases, with 23 bases between them. CDR1 and CDR2 (germline): SQVTM, ANQGSEA. The CDR3 has 17 amino acids. CDR3 sequence: CSGSLALRLTSTDTQYF. In DNA form, the CDR3 reads TGCAGCGGTTCCCTAGCTCTGCGGCTAACTAGCACAGATACGCAGTATTTT.

This clonotype was detected only a few times. The V gene is TRBV25-1, the J gene TRBJ2-5; D is ambiguous. Germline V gives CDR1 MGHDK, CDR2 SYGVNS. The V and J ends lost 6 bases and 5 bases respectively, with 7 bases between them. The CDR3 runs to 11 residues. The CDR3 DNA follows: TGTGCCAGCAGAACAACGGAGACCCAGTACTTC. Encoded protein: CASRTTETQYF.

This chain links TRBV9 with TRBJ2-3; TRBD2 aligns across 7 bases. This CDR3 is 14 amino acids long. Germline V gene sequence: CDR1 SGDLS, CDR2 YYNGEE. Trimming at V came to 0 bases and at J to 5 bases, leaving 3 bases not matched to a gene. The CDR3 DNA sequence: TGTGCCAGCAGCGTAGATGGGGGGGGAGATACGCAGTATTTT. Its protein product is CASSVDGGGDTQYF.

The V call is TRBV5-6, the J call TRBJ2-6; 8 bases are shared with TRBD1. Germline V gives CDR1 SGHDT, CDR2 YYEEEE. J gave up 1 base and V 2 bases, and 8 bases lay outside the gene matches. This CDR3 contains 18 residues. The CDR3 DNA reads as TGTGCCAGCAGCTTCTTTAGCAGGGGGCAATCTGGGGCCAACGTCCTGACTTTC. Translating it yields CASSFFSRGQSGANVLTF.

This clonotype was seen a few times. This chain uses TRBV18 with TRBJ2-3, with a tentative D call TRBD2 (6 bases). V gave up 7 bases and J gave up 2 bases, with 10 bases separating them. The CDR3 runs 13 residues. Per the germline V gene, CDR1 is KGHSH and CDR2 is LQKENI. The DNA of the CDR3 is TGTGCCAGCTTTCCGGGGGACACAGATACGCAGTATTTT. This gives the protein CASFPGDTDTQYF.

The J gene is TRBJ1-5, the V gene TRBV28; 9 nucleotides align to TRBD1. This CDR3 is built from 17 residues. Germline loops: CDR1 MDHEN, CDR2 SYDVKM. Trimming cost V 5 bases and J 6 bases; bases outside gene matches: 14. This CDR3 reads CASSTGTGNRRSQPQHF. The CDR3 nucleotides are TGTGCCAGCAGTACCGGGACAGGGAATCGGAGGAGTCAGCCCCAGCATTTT. The full variable domain, completed using reference TRBV28 and TRBJ1-5, is DVKVTQSSRYLVKRTGEKVFLECVQDMDHENMFWYRQDPGLGLRLIYFSYDVKMKEKGDIPEGYSVSREKKERFSLILESASTNQTSMYLCASSTGTGNRRSQPQHFGDGTRLSIL.

The chain recombines TRBV5-6 with TRBJ2-3, with 8 nucleotides matching TRBD1. The CDR3 is made up of 14 amino acids. CDR1 is SGHDT, CDR2 YYEEEE, per germline. J was trimmed by 1 base and V by 3 bases; bases with no gene match: 1. The CDR3 nucleotides are TGTGCCAGCAGCTGGGGACAGGGCACAGATACGCAGTATTTT. Its translation: CASSWGQGTDTQYF.

Here the CDR3 DNA reads TGCAGTGCCCGGCCCCCGGGGGGATCAGATACGCAGTATTTT. Protein product: CSARPPGGSDTQYF. J is TRBJ2-3 and V is TRBV20-1; 7 bases fit TRBD2. Germline-derived CDR1 and CDR2 are DFQATT and SNEGSKA (reference sequence). The CDR3 is 14 amino acids. V lost 6 bases, J lost 4 bases, and 10 bases stayed unmatched.

The chain uses TRBV6-2 or TRBV6-3 and TRBJ2-5; weak D call: TRBD2 (6 bases). Trimming removed 0 bases at V and 4 bases at J, with 15 bases between. The CDR3 totals 16 residues. Germline assignment: CDR1 MNHEY and CDR2 SVGEGT. CDR3 sequence: CASSYSQRTTSETQYF. For the CDR3, the DNA is TGTGCCAGCAGTTACTCTCAGCGGACTACTTCAGAGACCCAGTACTTC.

This clonotype was found many times. This chain links TRBV7-9 with TRBJ2-3; 8 bases line up with TRBD2. The CDR3 has 15 residues. Germline V lookup: CDR1 SEHNR, CDR2 FQNEAQ (reference sequence). V shed 2 bases and J 2 bases; nucleotides not matched to a gene: 3. CDR3 sequence: CASSLSSGSTDTQYF. The DNA for the CDR3 is TGTGCCAGCAGCTTATCTAGCGGGTCCACAGATACGCAGTATTTT.

This clonotype has only a few counts. The chain couples TRBV10-3 to TRBJ1-1, with D hard to call. CDR1 is ENHRY, CDR2 SYGVKD, per germline. The CDR3 has 14 amino acids. Trimming cost V 10 bases and J 3 bases, with 18 bases left between them. Written as DNA, the CDR3 is TGTGCCACGTACCCGGCGAATACGGACACTGAAGCTTTCTTT. Residues: CATYPANTDTEAFF.